The 26 T cell receptor beta chains below come from one sample, sequenced in a study of cytomegalovirus exposure and HLA in healthy donors. The PCR employed 60 Vbeta primers together with 13 Jbeta primers. Clones were sequenced by immunoSEQ multiplex PCR, and TCRdb holds only the in-frame ones, with some missing. The sample records 110,000 or so clones, roughly four fifths being singletons. Sequenced: PBMCs. These TCRs come from a man aged 40-55 years in good health and CMV-seronegative.

This chain uses TRBV27 with TRBJ2-7, with TRBD2 as a possible D gene (5 bases). Trimming removed 6 bases at V and 2 bases at J, with 17 bases between. This CDR3 is built from 15 residues. The V gene's germline CDR1 is MNHEY and CDR2 SMNVEV (reference sequence). For the CDR3, the DNA is TGTGCCAGCAGGACACTAGTGGGGTATACCTACGAGCAGTACTTC. Translation gives CASRTLVGYTYEQYF.

The chain links TRBV7-9 to TRBJ2-7; 8 bases agree with TRBD1. Germline V lookup: CDR1 SEHNR, CDR2 FQNEAQ (reference sequence). The V and J ends lost 1 base and 6 bases, in that order; junction bases with no gene match: 5. The CDR3 contains 14 residues. Here the CDR3 reads CASSLEGTGFEQYF. The CDR3, as DNA: TGTGCCAGCAGCTTAGAGGGGACAGGATTCGAGCAGTACTTC.

The chain recombines TRBV5-4 with TRBJ2-5, with D unclear. V lost 2 bases to trimming and J lost 5 bases, with 10 bases between them. CDR1 and CDR2 from the germline V gene are SGHNT and YYREEE (reference sequence). This CDR3 has 13 amino acids. The CDR3 nucleotides read TGTGCCAGCAGCTTAACGGCCGGGGAGACCCAGTACTTC. Protein: CASSLTAGETQYF.

The V gene is TRBV5-8, the J gene TRBJ2-3; unclear D gene. V lost 1 base and J lost 6, with 6 bases in between. Germline CDR1 reads SGHTS; CDR2 reads YDEGEE. CDR3 length equals 12 residues. The CDR3 reads CASSLFRDTQYF. CDR3 sequence (DNA): TGTGCCAGCAGCTTGTTTCGGGATACGCAGTATTTT.

On this clone itself: The junction departs from germline at one end; a sequencing error may be responsible. The rearrangement uses TRBV5-6 and TRBJ2-6; D might be TRBD1 (5 bases). The CDR3 covers 12 residues. The germline V gene encodes CDR1 SGHDT and CDR2 YYEEEE. The DNA of the CDR3 is TGTGCCAGCACGGAAGGGGCCAACGGCCTGACTTTC. Protein product: CASTEGANGLTF.

The chain links TRBV4-1 to TRBJ2-1, with D perhaps TRBD1 (5 bases). The CDR3 covers 16 residues. Per germline, CDR1 MGHRA and CDR2 YSYEKL. V shed 2 bases and J shed 10 bases, with 21 bases lying between them. CDR3 sequence (DNA): TGCGCCAGCAGCCAAATCCCTCGACAAGAAAAGGGGGAGCAGTTCTTC. Translation: CASSQIPRQEKGEQFF.

This chain joins TRBV27 and TRBJ1-2, with D perhaps matching TRBD1 (5 bases). There are 15 residues in the CDR3. The V gene's germline CDR1 is MNHEY and CDR2 SMNVEV (reference sequence). The V and J ends lost 6 bases and 7 bases respectively, with 21 bases between them. CDR3 nucleotides: TGTGCCAGCAGCTACTCACAAGTGGCCGGGGGTGGCTACACCTTC. This encodes CASSYSQVAGGGYTF.

The chain employs TRBV7-2 and TRBJ2-1; TRBD2 agrees at 8 bases. Germline V lookup: CDR1 SGHTA, CDR2 FQGNSA. V trimming: 4 bases; J trimming: 9 bases; junction bases outside the gene matches: 8. The CDR3 consists of 14 residues. DNA of the CDR3: TGTGCCAGCAGCTCTGGACTAGCCCAGGGTGAGCAGTTCTTC. This codes for CASSSGLAQGEQFF.

The genes are TRBV29-1 and TRBJ2-1; weak D call: TRBD2 (6 bases). V was clipped by 3 bases and J by 1 base, with 13 bases between them. Germline V gene data show CDR1 as SQVTM and CDR2 as ANQGSEA. There are 15 residues in the CDR3. In DNA form, the CDR3 reads TGCAGCGTTGAGCCTCTAGCGTTGTCCTACAATGAGCAGTTCTTC. As protein: CSVEPLALSYNEQFF.

This chain joins TRBV18 and TRBJ1-3; possibly TRBD1 for D (5 bases). Trimming left V 8 bases short and J 0 bases short, with 11 bases between. Germline CDR1 and CDR2: KGHSH and LQKENI. CDR3 size: 14 residues. The CDR3 protein is CASHLGPSGNTIYF. In DNA, the CDR3 is TGTGCCAGCCATCTGGGGCCCTCTGGAAACACCATATATTTT.

This chain connects TRBV28 to TRBJ1-2; possible D gene TRBD1, 5 bases. Trimming cost V 6 bases and J 1 base, with 18 bases left between them. The germline V gene has CDR1 MDHEN and CDR2 SYDVKM. The CDR3 extends over 16 amino acids. The CDR3 sequence: CASSNPQLGLNYGYTF. CDR3 coding DNA: TGTGCCAGCAGCAACCCACAGTTGGGACTTAACTATGGCTACACCTTC.

The genes are TRBV2 and TRBJ1-1; maybe TRBD1 (5 bases). Germline loops: CDR1 SNHLY, CDR2 FYNNEI. Trimming took off 7 bases at V and 2 bases at J, with 11 bases between the two ends. This CDR3 is 13 amino acids long. Here the CDR3 DNA reads TGTGCCAGCACAGAGCAGGGAAACACTGAAGCTTTCTTT. It yields the protein CASTEQGNTEAFF. Supplemented by reference TRBV2 and TRBJ1-1, the full variable domain reads EPEVTQTPSHQVTQMGQEVILRCVPISNHLYFYWYRQILGQKVEFLVSFYNNEISEKSEIFDDQFSVERPDGSNFTLKIRSTKLEDSAMYFCASTEQGNTEAFFGQGTRLTVV.

The chain links TRBV5-6 to TRBJ2-1, with D perhaps TRBD2 (6 bases). Germline-derived CDR1 and CDR2 are SGHDT and YYEEEE. CDR3 size: 14 residues. Between the trimmed V and J ends, which lost 1 base and 3 bases, there was a span of 8 bases. The CDR3 DNA is TGTGCCAGCAGCTTGCGGGGGATCTACAATGAGCAGTTCTTC. Its translation is CASSLRGIYNEQFF.

This rearrangement joins TRBV29-1 to TRBJ1-2; 7 bases are shared with TRBD1. The CDR3 spans 12 residues. CDR1 is SQVTM, CDR2 ANQGSEA, per germline. V shed 5 bases, J shed 5 bases, and the junction held 5 bases outside the gene matches. The CDR3 region has the DNA TGCAGCGTTCTCGGACAGGTGTATGGCTACACCTTC. It yields the protein CSVLGQVYGYTF.

The chain has TRBV5-1 and TRBJ2-5; D is uncertain. V lost 2 bases and J lost 2, with 4 bases in between. Germline assignment: CDR1 SGHRS and CDR2 YFSETQ. The CDR3 runs to 12 residues. The CDR3 here is CASSFVQETQYF. In DNA, the CDR3 is TGCGCCAGCAGCTTCGTTCAAGAGACCCAGTACTTC. Full variable domain (missing parts from reference TRBV5-1 and TRBJ2-5): KAGVTQTPRYLIKTRGQQVTLSCSPISGHRSVSWYQQTPGQGLQFLFEYFSETQRNKGNFPGRFSGRQFSNSRSEMNVSTLELGDSALYLCASSFVQETQYFGPGTRLLVL.

CDR3 amino acids: CASSQGPSGSYEQYF. The CDR3, as DNA: TGCGCCAGCAGCCAAGGGCCTAGCGGGAGTTACGAGCAGTACTTC. This chain joins TRBV4-3 and TRBJ2-7; TRBD2 matches at 10 bases. The CDR3 runs to 15 residues. With 1 base clipped from V and 4 bases from J, the junction kept 4 bases outside the gene matches. The germline CDR1 and CDR2 sequences are LGHNA and YSLEER.

DNA for the CDR3: TGTGCCTCAACCCGGGTCTTATCCACTGAAGCTTTCTTT. Translation: CASTRVLSTEAFF. This chain joins TRBV30 and TRBJ1-1; D unresolved. V shed 7 bases and J shed 4 bases, with 16 bases lying between them. This CDR3 has 13 residues. The germline CDR1 and CDR2 sequences are GTSNPN and SVGIG (reference sequence).

A note on this clone: This same CDR3 is encoded by further DNA sequences in the sample. This chain uses TRBV19 with TRBJ2-1; D is undetermined. With 9 bases removed from V and 0 bases from J, the gap between germline ends came to 15 bases. Germline V gene data show CDR1 as LNHDA and CDR2 as SQIVND (reference sequence). CDR3 length: 15 residues. Written as DNA, the CDR3 is TGTGCCAGCAGAGAGAGGCGGAGCTCCTACAATGAGCAGTTCTTC. Translated: CASRERRSSYNEQFF.

This chain connects TRBV30 to TRBJ2-7, with 11 bases identical to TRBD2. This CDR3 has 16 residues. Germline trimming cut 3 bases from V and 3 bases from J; bases unmatched to any gene: 10. The germline V gene encodes CDR1 GTSNPN and CDR2 SVGIG (reference sequence). The CDR3 nucleotides are TGTGCCTGGAGGGGGACTAGCGGATCCCAGAACTACGAGCAGTACTTC. This translates into CAWRGTSGSQNYEQYF.

The CDR3 nucleotides read TGTGCCAGCAGCTTATCAGGGGCAACCTATGGCTACACCTTC. This gives the protein CASSLSGATYGYTF. The chain combines TRBV7-9 with TRBJ1-2, with a tentative D call TRBD1 (6 bases). The ends were cut back, 2 bases at V and 4 bases at J, with 11 bases in the middle. Germline V gene sequence: CDR1 SEHNR, CDR2 FQNEAQ (reference sequence). CDR3 length: 14 amino acids.

The rearrangement uses TRBV9 and TRBJ2-1; 7 nucleotides align to TRBD2. V shed 0 bases, J shed 2 bases, and the junction held 2 bases outside the gene matches. This CDR3 is built from 15 residues. Germline-derived CDR1 and CDR2 are SGDLS and YYNGEE. This chain's CDR3 is CASSVVAGAYNEQFF. CDR3 DNA sequence: TGTGCCAGCAGCGTAGTTGCGGGAGCCTACAATGAGCAGTTCTTC.

The V gene is TRBV11-3, the J gene TRBJ2-7; D call uncertain. V shed 0 bases and J shed 0 bases, with 6 bases lying between them. This CDR3 comprises 14 residues. CDR1 and CDR2 (germline): SGHNT, YENEEA. The CDR3 nucleotides read TGTGCCAGCAGCTTAGACTTCAGCTCCTACGAGCAGTACTTC. Amino acids: CASSLDFSSYEQYF.

V and J are TRBV18 and TRBJ1-5; 9 bases map to TRBD1. CDR3 length: 14 amino acids. Looked up from germline, CDR1 is KGHSH and CDR2 is LQKENI. V was clipped by 1 base and J by 6 bases; unmatched bases: 1. Here the CDR3 DNA reads TGTGCCAGCTCACCACTGGGACAGGGTCAGCCCCAGCATTTT. Its protein is CASSPLGQGQPQHF.

CDR3 in DNA: TGCGCCAGCAGGTTTAGCGGGGGGGCGTCAGAGACCCAGTACTTC. Encoded protein: CASRFSGGASETQYF. The chain uses TRBV5-1 and TRBJ2-5; 11 nucleotides match TRBD2. Germline loops: CDR1 SGHRS, CDR2 YFSETQ. The CDR3 runs 15 residues. V shed 5 bases and J 4 bases; nucleotides not matched to a gene: 7.

J is TRBJ1-5 and V is TRBV6-5, with a weak D call TRBD1 (5 bases). Deletions cut 7 bases from V and 3 bases from J, with 10 bases between. The CDR3 runs 13 residues. CDR1 is MNHEY, CDR2 SVGAGI, per germline. This CDR3 is CASTQGYNQPQHF. CDR3 sequence (DNA): TGTGCCAGCACCCAGGGTTACAATCAGCCCCAGCATTTT.

DNA of the CDR3: TGTGCCAGCAGTCCACCGGGACAGCCCCTGGGAAACATTCAGTACTTC. It translates to CASSPPGQPLGNIQYF. The rearrangement joins TRBV28 to TRBJ2-4; 7 bases match TRBD1. This CDR3 comprises 16 residues. Trimming at V came to 5 bases and at J to 6 bases, leaving 13 bases not matched to a gene. CDR1 MDHEN and CDR2 SYDVKM come from the germline V gene.